These T cell receptor beta chains were read from a single sample in a study of identical twins. TCRdb analysed the 5' RACE reads with MiXCR anew, one entry per CDR3 protein. Here the sample spans around 490,000 distinct CDR3 sequences, roughly 13% being singletons. This same sample was also part of a study on yellow fever vaccine responses in identical twins.

The sample was CD4+ T cells sorted from blood. These receptors were collected from a woman between 18 and 30 years old in good health. The CDR3 runs from the conserved cysteine through the conserved F or W. The order of the fields is CDR3 DNA, CDR3 protein, V gene, CDR3 length, D gene, clone size, J gene. A D gene is named only where the DNA matches it firmly. Only part of the rows carry a size: once, few, many, or a class if the clone is expanded.

TGTGCCAGCAGCCCAAGACTAGCGGGGGCCCTAATCAACAATGAGCAGTTCTTC,CASSPRLAGALINNEQFF,TRBV11-2,18,TRBD2,few,TRBJ2-1
TGTGCCAGCAGCCGAGGGGAGGCGGGAGCCCACCAAGAGACCCAGTACTTC,CASSRGEAGAHQETQYF,TRBV9,17,TRBD2,-,TRBJ2-5
TGTGCCATCAGCGCAGGACTAGCGGGGAACACAGATACGCAGTATTTT,CAISAGLAGNTDTQYF,TRBV10-3,16,TRBD2,few,TRBJ2-3
TGTGCCACCAGTGACCGTGGGGGAGGGGGGGCTTTCTTT,CATSDRGGGGAFF,TRBV24-1,13,-,few,TRBJ1-1
TGCGCCAGCAGCAACGACGGGACGGCGCGGGGGATATATTTT,CASSNDGTARGIYF,TRBV5-1,14,-,-,TRBJ1-3
TGTGCCAGCAGCACCCAGGGGACTAGCGGGGGTCAGACCCAGTACTTC,CASSTQGTSGGQTQYF,TRBV11-2,16,TRBD2,many,TRBJ2-5
TGCAGTGCTAGAACGGAGACCCAGTACTTC,CSARTETQYF,TRBV20-1,10,-,many,TRBJ2-5
TGTGCCAGCTCCCGGGCCCTATACGAGCAGTACTTC,CASSRALYEQYF,TRBV18,12,-,few,TRBJ2-7
TGTGCCATCCAAACAGGGGATTCACCCCTCCACTTT,CAIQTGDSPLHF,TRBV10-3,12,TRBD1,-,TRBJ1-6
TGCGCCAGCAGCTTGACAGTCACTAACTATGGCTACACCTTC,CASSLTVTNYGYTF,TRBV5-1,14,-,few,TRBJ1-2
TGCAGCGGGGGGATATCGCCCTACGAGCAGTACTTC,CSGGISPYEQYF,TRBV29-1,12,-,few,TRBJ2-7
TGTGCCAGCAGGCCCTCGGGGGGTACGGGCACTGAAGCTTTCTTT,CASRPSGGTGTEAFF,TRBV12-3/TRBV12-4,15,-,many,TRBJ1-1
TGCGCCAGCAGCCCCGGTGGTATGCAGTATTTT,CASSPGGMQYF,TRBV10-2,11,-,-,TRBJ2-3
TGTGCCAGCAGAGGGACAGGGCCAATAAATACGCAGTATTTT,CASRGTGPINTQYF,TRBV12-3/TRBV12-4,14,TRBD1,-,TRBJ2-3
TGTGCCAGCAGCTTGACAGGGGATATGAACACTGAAGCTTTCTTT,CASSLTGDMNTEAFF,TRBV7-6,15,TRBD1,-,TRBJ1-1
TGCGCCAGCAACGTAATAGGGGGGACCTACGAGCAGTACTTC,CASNVIGGTYEQYF,TRBV5-1,14,-,once,TRBJ2-7
TGCGCCAGCAGCCAAACAGCTGCTCAAGAGACCCAGTACTTC,CASSQTAAQETQYF,TRBV4-1,14,-,few,TRBJ2-5
TGTGCCAGCAGGGACTTAGGGGTTCGCACAGATACGCAGTATTTT,CASRDLGVRTDTQYF,TRBV27,15,-,few,TRBJ2-3
TGCGCCAGCAGCTTGTGGGGGGGCGATGAGCAGTTCTTC,CASSLWGGDEQFF,TRBV5-1,13,-,few,TRBJ2-1
TGTGCCAGCAGCCAAGGTCTAGCGGGAGCTCAAGGCAATGAGCAGTTCTTC,CASSQGLAGAQGNEQFF,TRBV3-1,17,TRBD2,few,TRBJ2-1
TGCGCCAGCAGCCAAGCGCGGTACGGCAATGAGCAGTTCTTC,CASSQARYGNEQFF,TRBV4-3,14,-,many,TRBJ2-1
TGCGCCAGCGGGGGCGTAGGGAGCACAGATACGCAGTATTTT,CASGGVGSTDTQYF,TRBV5-1,14,-,few,TRBJ2-3
TGCGCCAGCAGCTTGGAGGGGACCAGAACTGGGGAGCTGTTTTTT,CASSLEGTRTGELFF,TRBV5-1,15,-,-,TRBJ2-2